This is a list of T cell receptor beta chains from one sample in a study of T cell responses to AZD1222 COVID-19 vaccine. Assay: immunoSEQ multiplex PCR; the TCRdb copy retains only in-frame clones and omits some. There are roughly 150,000 clones in the sample; about 88% occur only once, and around 5.2% lies in the top ten. This specimen was peripheral blood, taken on day 0 of AZD1222 vaccination. Receptor source: an adult in good health. Each CDR3 is given without its conserved first and last residue.

v_call cdr3_aa
TRBV28 AILIIDGTHYGYT
TRBV7-2 ASSLFTGLEKLF
TRBV5-1 ASSLDRAPNYGYT
TRBV5-1 ASSLGGGRNQPQH
TRBV28 ASSSSWGQPQH
TRBV3-1/TRBV3-2 ASSPGQGYLGANVLT
TRBV6-5 ASRTGQGNTEAF
TRBV29-1 SVTSSGAAETQY
TRBV7-6 ASSLGVGGETDTQY
TRBV5-4 ASNRNTGELF
TRBV7-8 ASSLVGGQGRNTEAF
TRBV9 ASTSNRDRVTGELF
TRBV5-1 ASSLERDYGYT
TRBV4-3 ASSQVGEKLF
TRBV7-9 ASSFNVVSANYGYT